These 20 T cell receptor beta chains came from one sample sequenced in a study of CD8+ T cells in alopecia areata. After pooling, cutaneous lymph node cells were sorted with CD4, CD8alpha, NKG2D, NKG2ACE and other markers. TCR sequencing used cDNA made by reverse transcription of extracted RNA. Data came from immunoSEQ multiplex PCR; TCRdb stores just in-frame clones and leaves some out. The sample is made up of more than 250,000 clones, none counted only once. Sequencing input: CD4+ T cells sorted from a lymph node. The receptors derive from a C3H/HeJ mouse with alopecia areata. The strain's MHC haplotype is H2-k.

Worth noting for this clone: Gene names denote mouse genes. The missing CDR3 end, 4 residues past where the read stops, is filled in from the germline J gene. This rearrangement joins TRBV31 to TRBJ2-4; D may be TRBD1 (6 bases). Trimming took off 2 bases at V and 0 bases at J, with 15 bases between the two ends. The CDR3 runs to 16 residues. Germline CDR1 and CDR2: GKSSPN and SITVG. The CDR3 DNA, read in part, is TGTGCCTGGAGTGATTGGACAGAAACTAGTCAAAAC. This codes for CAWSDWTETSQN. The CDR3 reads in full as CAWSDWTETSQNTLYF.

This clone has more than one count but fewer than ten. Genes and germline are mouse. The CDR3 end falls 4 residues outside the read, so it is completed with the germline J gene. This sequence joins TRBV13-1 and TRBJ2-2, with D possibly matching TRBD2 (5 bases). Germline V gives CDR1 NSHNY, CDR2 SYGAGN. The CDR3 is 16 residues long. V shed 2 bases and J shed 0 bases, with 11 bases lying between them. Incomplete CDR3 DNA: TGTGCCAGCAGTGAGATCACTGGAGCAAACACCGGG. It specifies CASSEITGANTG. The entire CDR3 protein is CASSEITGANTGQLYF.

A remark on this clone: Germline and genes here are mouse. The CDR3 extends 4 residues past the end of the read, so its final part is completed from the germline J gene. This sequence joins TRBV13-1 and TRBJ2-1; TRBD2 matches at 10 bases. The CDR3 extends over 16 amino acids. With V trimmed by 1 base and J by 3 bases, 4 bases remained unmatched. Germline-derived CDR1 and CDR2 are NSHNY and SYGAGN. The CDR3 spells CASSDSGGALYAEQFF. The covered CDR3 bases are TGTGCCAGCAGTGATTCTGGGGGGGCGCTCTATGCT.

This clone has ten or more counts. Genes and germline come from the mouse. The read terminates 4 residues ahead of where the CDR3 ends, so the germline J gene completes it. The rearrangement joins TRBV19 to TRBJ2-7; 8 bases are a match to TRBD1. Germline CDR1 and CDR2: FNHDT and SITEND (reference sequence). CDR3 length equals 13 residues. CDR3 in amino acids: CASSMNRGDEQYF. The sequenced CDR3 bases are TGTGCCAGCAGTATGAACAGGGGGGAT.

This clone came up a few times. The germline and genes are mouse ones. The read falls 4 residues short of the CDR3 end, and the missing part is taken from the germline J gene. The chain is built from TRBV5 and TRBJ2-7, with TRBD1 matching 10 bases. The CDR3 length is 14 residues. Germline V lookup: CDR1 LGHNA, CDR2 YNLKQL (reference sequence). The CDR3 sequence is CASSQGGTGDEQYF. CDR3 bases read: TGTGCCAGCAGCCAAGGGGGGACAGGGGAT.

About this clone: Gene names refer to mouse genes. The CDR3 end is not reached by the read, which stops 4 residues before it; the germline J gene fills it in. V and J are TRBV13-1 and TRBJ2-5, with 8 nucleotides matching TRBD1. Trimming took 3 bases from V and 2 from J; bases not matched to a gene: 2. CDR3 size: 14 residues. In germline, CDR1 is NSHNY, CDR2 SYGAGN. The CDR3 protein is CASSGQGIQDTQYF. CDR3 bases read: TGTGCCAGCAGTGGACAGGGGATCCAAGAC.

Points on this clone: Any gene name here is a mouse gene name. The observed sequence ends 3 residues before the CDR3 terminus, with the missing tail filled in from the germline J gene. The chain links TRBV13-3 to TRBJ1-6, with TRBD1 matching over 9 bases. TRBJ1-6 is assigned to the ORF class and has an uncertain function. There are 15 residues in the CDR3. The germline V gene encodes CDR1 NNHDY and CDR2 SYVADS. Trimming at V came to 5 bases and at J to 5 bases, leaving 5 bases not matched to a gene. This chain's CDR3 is CASSQDRGDNSPLYF. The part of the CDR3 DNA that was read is TGTGCCAGCAGCCAGGACAGGGGAGATAATTCGCCC.

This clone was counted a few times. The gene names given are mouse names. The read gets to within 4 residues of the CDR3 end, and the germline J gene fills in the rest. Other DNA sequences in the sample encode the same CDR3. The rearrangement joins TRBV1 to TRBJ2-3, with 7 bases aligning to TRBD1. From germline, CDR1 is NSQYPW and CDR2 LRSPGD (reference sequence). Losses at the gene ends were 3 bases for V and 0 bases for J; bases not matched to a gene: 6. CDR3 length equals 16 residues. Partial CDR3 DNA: TGCACCTGCAGTGCCCCTACAGGGGCTAGTGCAGAA. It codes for CTCSAPTGASAE. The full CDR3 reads CTCSAPTGASAETLYF.

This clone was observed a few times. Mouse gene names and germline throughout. The DNA read from the CDR3 is TGTGCCAGCAGTGTCACCGGGACAAACTATGCT. It specifies CASSVTGTNYA. The entire CDR3 reads CASSVTGTNYAEQFF. The chain employs TRBV13-3 and TRBJ2-1; TRBD1 might be the D (6 bases). Coverage ceases 4 residues before the CDR3 finishes, and the germline J gene fills in the end. Trimming took 3 bases from V and 1 from J, leaving 11 bases between them. Germline V gene data show CDR1 as NNHDY and CDR2 as SYVADS. This CDR3 contains 15 residues.

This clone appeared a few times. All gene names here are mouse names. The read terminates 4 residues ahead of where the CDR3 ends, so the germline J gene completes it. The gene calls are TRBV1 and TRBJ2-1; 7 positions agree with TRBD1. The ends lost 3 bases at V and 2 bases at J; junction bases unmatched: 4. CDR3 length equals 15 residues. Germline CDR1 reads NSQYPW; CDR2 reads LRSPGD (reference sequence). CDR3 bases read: TGCACCTGCAGTGCCCCACAGGGGTACTATGCT. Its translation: CTCSAPQGYYA. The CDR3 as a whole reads CTCSAPQGYYAEQFF.

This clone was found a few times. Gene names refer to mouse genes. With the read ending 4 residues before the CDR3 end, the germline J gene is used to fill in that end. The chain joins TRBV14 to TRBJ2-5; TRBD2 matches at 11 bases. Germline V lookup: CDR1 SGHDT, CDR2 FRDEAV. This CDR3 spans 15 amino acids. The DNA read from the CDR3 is TGTGCCAGCAGCCCCACTGGGGGGGCGCGGGAC. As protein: CASSPTGGARD. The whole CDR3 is CASSPTGGARDTQYF.

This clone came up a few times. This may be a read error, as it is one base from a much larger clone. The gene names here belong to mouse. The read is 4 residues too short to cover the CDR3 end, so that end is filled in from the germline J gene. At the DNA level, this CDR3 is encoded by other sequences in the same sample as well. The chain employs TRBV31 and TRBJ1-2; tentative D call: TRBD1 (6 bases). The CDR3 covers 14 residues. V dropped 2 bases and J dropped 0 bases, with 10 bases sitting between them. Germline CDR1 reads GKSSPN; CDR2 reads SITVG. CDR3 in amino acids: CAWSAGTTNSDYTF. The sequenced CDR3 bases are TGTGCCTGGAGTGCCGGGACAACAAACTCC.

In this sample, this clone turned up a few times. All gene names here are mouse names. The CDR3 reads CASKAGVAEQFF. Partial CDR3 DNA: TGTGCCAGCAAGGCAGGGGTTGCT. The chain has TRBV19 and TRBJ2-1; D is perhaps TRBD1 (6 bases). The read stops 4 residues short of the end of the CDR3; the missing end is completed from the germline J gene. The CDR3 is made up of 12 amino acids. Germline V gene sequence: CDR1 FNHDT, CDR2 SITEND (reference sequence). Trimming removed 6 bases at V and 6 bases at J, with 10 bases between.

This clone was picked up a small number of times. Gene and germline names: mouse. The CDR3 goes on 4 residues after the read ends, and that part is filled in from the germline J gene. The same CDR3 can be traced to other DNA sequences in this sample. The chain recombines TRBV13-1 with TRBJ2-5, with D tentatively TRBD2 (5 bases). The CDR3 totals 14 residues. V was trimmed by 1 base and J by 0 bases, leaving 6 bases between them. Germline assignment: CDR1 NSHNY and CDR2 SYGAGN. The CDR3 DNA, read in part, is TGTGCCAGCAGTGATTCTGGGAACCAAGAC. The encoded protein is CASSDSGNQD. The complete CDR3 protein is CASSDSGNQDTQYF.

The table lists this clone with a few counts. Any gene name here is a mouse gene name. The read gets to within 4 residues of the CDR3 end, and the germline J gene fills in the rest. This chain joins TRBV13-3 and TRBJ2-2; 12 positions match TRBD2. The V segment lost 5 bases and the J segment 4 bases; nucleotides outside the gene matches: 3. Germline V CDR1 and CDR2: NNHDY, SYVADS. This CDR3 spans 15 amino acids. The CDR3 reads CASSGLGGITGQLYF. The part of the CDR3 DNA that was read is TGTGCCAGCAGCGGACTGGGGGGGATCACCGGG.

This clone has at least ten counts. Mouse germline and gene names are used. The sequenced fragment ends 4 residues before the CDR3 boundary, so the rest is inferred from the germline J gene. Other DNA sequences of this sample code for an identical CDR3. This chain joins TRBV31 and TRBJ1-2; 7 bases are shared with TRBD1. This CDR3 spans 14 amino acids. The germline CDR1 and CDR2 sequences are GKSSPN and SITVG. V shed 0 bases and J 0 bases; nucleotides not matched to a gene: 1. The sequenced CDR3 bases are TGTGCCTGGAGTCTAGGGACAGCAAACTCC. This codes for CAWSLGTANS. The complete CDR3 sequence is CAWSLGTANSDYTF. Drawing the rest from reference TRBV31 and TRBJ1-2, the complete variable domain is AQTIHQWPVAEIKAVGSPLSLGCTIKGKSSPNLYWYWQATGGTLQQLFYSITVGQVESVVQLNLSASRPKDDQFILSTEKLLLSHSGFYLCAWSLGTANSDYTFGSGTRLLVI.

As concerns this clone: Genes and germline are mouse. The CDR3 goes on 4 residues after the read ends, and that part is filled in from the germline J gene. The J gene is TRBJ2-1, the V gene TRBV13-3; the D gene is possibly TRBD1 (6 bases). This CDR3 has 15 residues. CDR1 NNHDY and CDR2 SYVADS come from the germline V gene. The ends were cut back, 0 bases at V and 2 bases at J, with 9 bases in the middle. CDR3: CASSDVEGDYAEQFF. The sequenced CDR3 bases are TGTGCCAGCAGTGATGTAGAGGGGGACTATGCT.

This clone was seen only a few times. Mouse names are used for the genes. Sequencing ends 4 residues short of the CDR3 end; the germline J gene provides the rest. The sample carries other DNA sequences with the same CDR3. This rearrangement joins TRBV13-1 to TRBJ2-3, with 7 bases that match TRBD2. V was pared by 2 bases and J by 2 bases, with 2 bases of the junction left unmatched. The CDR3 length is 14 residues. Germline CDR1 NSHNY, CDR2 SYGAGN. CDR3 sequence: CASSEGTVAETLYF. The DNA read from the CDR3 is TGTGCCAGCAGTGAAGGGACTGTTGCAGAA.

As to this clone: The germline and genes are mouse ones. This CDR3 is CASRQGAGDTQYF. CDR3 DNA, as far as it was read: TGTGCCAGCAGACAGGGGGCAGGGGAC. The genes are TRBV19 and TRBJ2-5; 9 bases fit TRBD1. The read finishes 4 residues shy of the CDR3 end, and the germline J gene is used to complete it. The germline gives CDR1 FNHDT, CDR2 SITEND (reference sequence). CDR3 length: 13 residues.

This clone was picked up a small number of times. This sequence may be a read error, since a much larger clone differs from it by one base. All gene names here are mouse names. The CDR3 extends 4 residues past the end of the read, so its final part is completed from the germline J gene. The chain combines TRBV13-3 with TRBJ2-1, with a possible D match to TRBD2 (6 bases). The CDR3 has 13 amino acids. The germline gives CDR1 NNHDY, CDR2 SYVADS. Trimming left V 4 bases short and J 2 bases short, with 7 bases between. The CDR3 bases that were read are TGTGCCAGCAGTATGGGGGACTATGCT. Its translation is CASSMGDYA. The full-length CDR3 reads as CASSMGDYAEQFF.